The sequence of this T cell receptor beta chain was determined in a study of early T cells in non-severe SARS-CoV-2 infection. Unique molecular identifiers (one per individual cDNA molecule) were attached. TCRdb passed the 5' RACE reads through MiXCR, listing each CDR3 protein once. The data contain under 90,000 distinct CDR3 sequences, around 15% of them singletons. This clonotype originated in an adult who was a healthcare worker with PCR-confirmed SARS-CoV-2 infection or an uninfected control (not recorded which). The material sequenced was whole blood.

The CDR3 region is CASSSGEGRKDGYTF. As DNA, the CDR3 is TGTGCCAGCAGCTCCGGGGAGGGGAGGAAGGATGGCTACACCTTC. The chain is built from TRBV11-2 and TRBJ1-2, with D perhaps TRBD1 (5 bases). The CDR3 totals 15 residues. V lost 4 bases and J lost 6, with 18 bases in between. From germline, CDR1 is SGHAT and CDR2 FQNNGV.